These T cell receptor beta chains were read from a single sample in a study of siplizumab effects on memory and regulatory T cells. Profiled with immunoSEQ multiplex PCR; TCRdb holds only in-frame clones, not every one. Of roughly 60,000 clones listed, roughly 96% are singletons. The sequenced sample consisted of naive CD8+ T cells sorted from blood. These receptors were collected from a human donor in good health. Both conserved end residues are part of each CDR3. Fields, in order: CDR3 protein, J gene, V gene.

CASSAGQHEQYF	TRBJ2-7	TRBV6-5
CASSQEDNSNTEAFF	TRBJ1-1	TRBV4-3
CASSVEGDSSYEQYF	TRBJ2-7	TRBV9
CAWSITAAGPPTF	TRBJ1-2	TRBV30
CASSLQSSYEQYF	TRBJ2-7	TRBV28
CASSRRRDGQTYEQYF	TRBJ2-7	TRBV21-1
CASSSDRVDGYTF	TRBJ1-2	TRBV13
CASSYLGQGADEKLFF	TRBJ1-4	TRBV6-5
CASSPTPRVYGYTF	TRBJ1-2	TRBV7-2
CASSPEGTGINSPLHF	TRBJ1-6	TRBV5-4